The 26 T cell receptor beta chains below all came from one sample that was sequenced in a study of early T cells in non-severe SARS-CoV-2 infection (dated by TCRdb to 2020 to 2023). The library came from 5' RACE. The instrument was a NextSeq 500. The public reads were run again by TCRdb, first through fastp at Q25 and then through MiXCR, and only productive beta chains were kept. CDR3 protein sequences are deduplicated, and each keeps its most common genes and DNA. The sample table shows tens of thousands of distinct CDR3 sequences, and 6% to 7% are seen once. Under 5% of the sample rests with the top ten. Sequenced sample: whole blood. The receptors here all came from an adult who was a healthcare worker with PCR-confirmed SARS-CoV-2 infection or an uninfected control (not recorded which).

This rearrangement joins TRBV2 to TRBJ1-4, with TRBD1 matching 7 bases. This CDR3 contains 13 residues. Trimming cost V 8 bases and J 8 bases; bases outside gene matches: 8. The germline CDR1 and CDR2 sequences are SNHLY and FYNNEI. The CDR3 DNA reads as TGTGCCAGCTCCGACAGGGCCGGGGAAAAACTGTTTTTT. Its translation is CASSDRAGEKLFF.

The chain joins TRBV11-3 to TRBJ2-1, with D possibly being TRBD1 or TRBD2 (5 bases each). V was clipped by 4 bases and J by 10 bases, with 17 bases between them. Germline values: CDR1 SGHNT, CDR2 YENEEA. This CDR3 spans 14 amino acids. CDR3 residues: CASSSHRDREEQFF. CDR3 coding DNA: TGTGCCAGCAGCTCCCACCGGGACCGCGAAGAGCAGTTCTTC.

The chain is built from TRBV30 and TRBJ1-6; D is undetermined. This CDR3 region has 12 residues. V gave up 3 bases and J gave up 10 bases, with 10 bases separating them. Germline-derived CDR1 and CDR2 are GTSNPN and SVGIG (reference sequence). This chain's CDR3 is CAWSSRPSPLHF. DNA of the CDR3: TGTGCCTGGAGCAGTCGTCCATCACCCCTCCACTTT.

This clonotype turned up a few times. The CDR3 sequence: CASSLPRPADTEAFF. The CDR3 DNA follows: TGTGCCAGCAGCCTACCCCGGCCAGCGGACACTGAAGCTTTCTTT. The chain combines TRBV7-9 with TRBJ1-1; D is uncertain. Deletions cut 5 bases from V and 3 bases from J, with 16 bases between. Germline V CDR1 and CDR2: SEHNR, FQNEAQ (reference sequence). The CDR3 has 15 amino acids. The whole variable domain, filled in from reference TRBV7-9 and TRBJ1-1, reads DTGVSQNPRHKITKRGQNVTFRCDPISEHNRLYWYRQTLGQGPEFLTYFQNEAQLEKSRLLSDRFSAERPKGSFSTLEIQRTEQGDSAMYLCASSLPRPADTEAFFGQGTRLTVV.

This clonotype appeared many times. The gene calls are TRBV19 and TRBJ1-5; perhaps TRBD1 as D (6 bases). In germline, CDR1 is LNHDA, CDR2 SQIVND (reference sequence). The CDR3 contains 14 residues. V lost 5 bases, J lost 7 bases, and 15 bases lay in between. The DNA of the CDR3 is TGTGCCAGTAGTTCCGAAACAGGGATCCAGCCCCAGCATTTT. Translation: CASSSETGIQPQHF.

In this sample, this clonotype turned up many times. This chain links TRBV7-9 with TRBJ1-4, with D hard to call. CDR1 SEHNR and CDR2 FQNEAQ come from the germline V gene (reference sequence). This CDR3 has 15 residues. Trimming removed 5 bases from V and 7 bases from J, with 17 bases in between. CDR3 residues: CASSNWGEGGEKLFF. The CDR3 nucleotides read TGTGCCAGCAGCAACTGGGGAGAGGGTGGTGAAAAACTGTTTTTT.

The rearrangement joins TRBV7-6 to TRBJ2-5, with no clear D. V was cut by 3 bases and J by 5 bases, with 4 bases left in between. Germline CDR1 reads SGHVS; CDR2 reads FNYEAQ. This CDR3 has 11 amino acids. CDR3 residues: CASSFLETQYF. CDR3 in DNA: TGTGCCAGCAGCTTTCTCGAGACCCAGTACTTC.

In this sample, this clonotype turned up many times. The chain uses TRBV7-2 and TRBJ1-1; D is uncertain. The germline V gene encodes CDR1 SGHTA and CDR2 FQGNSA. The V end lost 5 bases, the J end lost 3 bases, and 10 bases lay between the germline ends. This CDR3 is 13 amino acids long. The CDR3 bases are TGTGCCAGCAGCGAGTTAAGGCACACTGAAGCTTTCTTT. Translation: CASSELRHTEAFF.

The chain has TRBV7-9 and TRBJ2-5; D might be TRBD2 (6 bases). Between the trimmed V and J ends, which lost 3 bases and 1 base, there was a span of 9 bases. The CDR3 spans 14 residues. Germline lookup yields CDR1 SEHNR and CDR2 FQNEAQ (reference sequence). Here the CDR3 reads CASSFRDFQETQYF. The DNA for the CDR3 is TGTGCCAGCAGCTTCCGGGACTTCCAAGAGACCCAGTACTTC.

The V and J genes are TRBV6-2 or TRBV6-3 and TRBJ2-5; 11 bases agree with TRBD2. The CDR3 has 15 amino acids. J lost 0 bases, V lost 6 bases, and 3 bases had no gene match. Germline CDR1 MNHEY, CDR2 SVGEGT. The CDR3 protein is CASRQGLADQETQYF. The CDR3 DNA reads TGTGCCAGCAGGCAGGGACTAGCGGACCAAGAGACCCAGTACTTC.

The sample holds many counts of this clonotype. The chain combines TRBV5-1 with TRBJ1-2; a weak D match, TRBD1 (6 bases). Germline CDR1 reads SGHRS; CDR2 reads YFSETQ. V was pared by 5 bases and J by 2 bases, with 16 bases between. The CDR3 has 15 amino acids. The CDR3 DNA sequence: TGCGCCAGCAGAGACGGCAGGGGCAACAACTATGGCTACACCTTC. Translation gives CASRDGRGNNYGYTF.

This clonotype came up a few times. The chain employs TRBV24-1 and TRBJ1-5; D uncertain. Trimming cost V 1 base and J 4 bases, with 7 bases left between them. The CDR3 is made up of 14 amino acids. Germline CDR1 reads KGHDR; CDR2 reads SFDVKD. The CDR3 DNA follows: TGTGCCACCAGTGATTTCACGAAGAATCAGCCCCAGCATTTT. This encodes CATSDFTKNQPQHF.

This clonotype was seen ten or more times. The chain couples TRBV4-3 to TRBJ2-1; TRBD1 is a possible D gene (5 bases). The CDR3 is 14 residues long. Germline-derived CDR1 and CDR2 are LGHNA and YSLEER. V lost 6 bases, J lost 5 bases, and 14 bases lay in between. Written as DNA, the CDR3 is TGCGCCAGCAGTCCGTACTTAGGGGACAATGAGCAGTTCTTC. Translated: CASSPYLGDNEQFF.

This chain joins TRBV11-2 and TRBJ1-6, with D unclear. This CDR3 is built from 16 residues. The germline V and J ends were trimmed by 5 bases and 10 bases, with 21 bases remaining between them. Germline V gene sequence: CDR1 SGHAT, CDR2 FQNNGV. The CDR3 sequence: CASSTRYRRTGSPLHF. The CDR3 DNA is TGTGCCAGCAGCACTCGTTATAGGAGGACGGGATCACCCCTCCACTTT.

The CDR3 DNA sequence: TGTGCCAGCAGCCAAGGGCGGGTAAAAGGGGCTTTCTTT. Encoded protein: CASSQGRVKGAFF. This sequence joins TRBV7-2 and TRBJ1-1; no clear D gene. V lost 5 bases, J lost 11 bases, and 18 bases lay in between. This CDR3 is 13 amino acids long. Germline CDR1 reads SGHTA; CDR2 reads FQGNSA.

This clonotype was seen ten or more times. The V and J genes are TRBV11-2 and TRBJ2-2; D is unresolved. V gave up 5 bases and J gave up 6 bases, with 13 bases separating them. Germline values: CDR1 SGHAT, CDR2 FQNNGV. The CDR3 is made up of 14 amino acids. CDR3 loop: CASSPYRVPGELFF. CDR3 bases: TGTGCCAGCAGCCCTTATCGAGTGCCCGGGGAGCTGTTTTTT.

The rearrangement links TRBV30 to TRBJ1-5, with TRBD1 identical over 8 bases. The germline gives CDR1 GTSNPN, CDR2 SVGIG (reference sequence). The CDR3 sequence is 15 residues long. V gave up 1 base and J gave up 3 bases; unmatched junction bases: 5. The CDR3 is CAWSADRGDNQPQHF. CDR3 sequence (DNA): TGTGCCTGGAGTGCTGACAGGGGCGACAATCAGCCCCAGCATTTT.

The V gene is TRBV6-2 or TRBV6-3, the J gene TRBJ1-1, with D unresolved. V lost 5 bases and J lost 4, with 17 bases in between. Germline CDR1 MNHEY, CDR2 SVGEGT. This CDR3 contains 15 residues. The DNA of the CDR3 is TGTGCCAGCAGTCCAACCGGTCGGCGCGTCACTGAAGCTTTCTTT. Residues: CASSPTGRRVTEAFF.

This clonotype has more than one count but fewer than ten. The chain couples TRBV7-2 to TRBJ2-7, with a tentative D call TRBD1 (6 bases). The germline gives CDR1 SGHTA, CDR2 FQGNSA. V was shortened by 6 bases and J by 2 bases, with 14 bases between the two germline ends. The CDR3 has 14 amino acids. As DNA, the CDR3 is TGTGCCAGCAGTATAACAGGGATTGCCTACGAGCAGTACTTC. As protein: CASSITGIAYEQYF.

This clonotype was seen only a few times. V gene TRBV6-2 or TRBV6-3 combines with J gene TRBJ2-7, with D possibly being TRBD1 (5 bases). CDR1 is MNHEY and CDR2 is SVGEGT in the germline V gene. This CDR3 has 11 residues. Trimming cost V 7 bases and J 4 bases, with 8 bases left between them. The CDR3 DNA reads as TGTGCCAGCACTCAGGGTTACGAGCAGTACTTC. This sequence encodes CASTQGYEQYF.

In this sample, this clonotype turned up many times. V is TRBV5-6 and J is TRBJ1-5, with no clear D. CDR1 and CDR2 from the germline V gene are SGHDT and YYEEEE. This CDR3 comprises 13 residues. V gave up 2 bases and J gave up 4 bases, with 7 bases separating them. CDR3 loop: CASSLPGNQPQHF. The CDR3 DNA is TGTGCCAGCAGCTTACCCGGGAATCAGCCCCAGCATTTT.

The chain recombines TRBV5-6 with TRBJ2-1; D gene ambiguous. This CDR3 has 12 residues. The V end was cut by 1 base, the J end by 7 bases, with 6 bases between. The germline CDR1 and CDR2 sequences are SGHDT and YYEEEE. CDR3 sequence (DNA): TGTGCCAGCAGCTTGCCTGGTAATGAGCAGTTCTTC. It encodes CASSLPGNEQFF.

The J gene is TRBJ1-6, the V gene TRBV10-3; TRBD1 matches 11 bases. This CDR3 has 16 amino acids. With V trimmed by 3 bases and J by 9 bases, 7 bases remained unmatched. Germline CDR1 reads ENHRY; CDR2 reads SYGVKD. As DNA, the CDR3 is TGTGCCATCAGTGAATACGGACAGGGGGCGCTTTCACCCCTCCACTTT. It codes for CAISEYGQGALSPLHF.

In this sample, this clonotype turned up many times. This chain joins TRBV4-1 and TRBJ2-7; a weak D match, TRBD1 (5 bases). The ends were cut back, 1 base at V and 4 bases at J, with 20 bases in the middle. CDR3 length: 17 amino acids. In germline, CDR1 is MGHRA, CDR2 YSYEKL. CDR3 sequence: CASSQGSYFQGRYEQYF. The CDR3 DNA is TGCGCCAGCAGCCAAGGAAGTTATTTCCAGGGCAGGTACGAGCAGTACTTC.

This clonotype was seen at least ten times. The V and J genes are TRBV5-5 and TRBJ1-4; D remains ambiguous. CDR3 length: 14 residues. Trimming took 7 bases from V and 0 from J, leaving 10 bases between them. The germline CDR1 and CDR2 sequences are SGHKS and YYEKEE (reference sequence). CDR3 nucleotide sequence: TGTGCCAGCGCCACGTGGGCAACTAATGAAAAACTGTTTTTT. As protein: CASATWATNEKLFF.

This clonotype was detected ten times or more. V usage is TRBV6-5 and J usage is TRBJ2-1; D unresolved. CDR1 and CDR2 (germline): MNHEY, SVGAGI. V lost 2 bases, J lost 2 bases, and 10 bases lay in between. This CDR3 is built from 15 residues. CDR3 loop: CASSYTANPYNEQFF. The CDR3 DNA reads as TGTGCCAGCAGTTACACGGCCAACCCCTACAATGAGCAGTTCTTC.